This T cell receptor beta chain comes out of a study of blood T cell repertoires in COVID-19. Germline V CDR1 and CDR2: MNHEY, SMNVEV (reference sequence). After removal of 5 bases from V and 5 bases from J, the junction contained 10 bases not matched to a gene. CDR3 size: 16 residues. Only in-frame clones appear in the TCRdb table, and some are missing; sequencing was by immunoSEQ multiplex PCR. The table lists some 160,000 clones, approximately 90% of them singletons. Sequencing was done on a sample of peripheral blood. The clonotype originates from a young man with acute or convalescent COVID-19. The chain has TRBV27 and TRBJ1-5, with 9 bases fitting TRBD1. The CDR3 is CASSPRTGVVDQPQHF. The DNA for the CDR3 is TGTGCCAGCAGTCCCCGGACAGGGGTAGTAGATCAGCCCCAGCATTTT.